This T cell receptor beta chain derives from a study of technical replicates of blood from several donors. The repertoire was sequenced with immunoSEQ multiplex PCR; TCRdb's copy has only in-frame clones and lacks some. The table has over 50,000 clones, about 96% seen once. V was cut by 2 bases and J by 4 bases, with 14 bases left in between. The CDR3 sequence is 15 residues long. Per the germline V gene, CDR1 is MNHNS and CDR2 is SASEGT. Material: T cells isolated from PBMCs. The chain has TRBV6-1 and TRBJ2-5, with D maybe TRBD1 (6 bases). The origin of this receptor is a human donor in good health. CDR3 loop: CASSELNTGRETQYF. For the CDR3, the DNA is TGTGCCAGCAGTGAACTTAACACAGGGAGAGAGACCCAGTACTTC.